These 7 T cell receptor beta chains share one sample of origin, sequenced in a study of T cells in localized non-small cell lung cancer. The method was immunoSEQ multiplex PCR; TCRdb's version includes in-frame clones alone and lacks a portion of them. The sample yields around 4,000 clones, over 30% seen once. This specimen was lung tumor tissue, taken before any cancer treatment. These receptors originate from a man aged 40 to 70 with stage II squamous cell lung carcinoma.

The V call is TRBV29-1, the J call TRBJ1-5; a possible D gene is TRBD1 (5 bases). The V gene's germline CDR1 is SQVTM and CDR2 ANQGSEA. The CDR3 contains 13 residues. V lost 6 bases to trimming and J lost 10 bases, with 19 bases between them. DNA of the CDR3: TGCAGCGTGGCTTGGGCCCCAAGGGGACCCCAGCATTTT. Its protein is CSVAWAPRGPQHF.

This clone occurred a few times. V usage is TRBV7-2 and J usage is TRBJ2-7, with a tentative D call TRBD1 (6 bases). V lost 4 bases and J 0 bases, leaving 16 bases between the germline ends. This CDR3 spans 16 amino acids. Germline lookup yields CDR1 SGHTA and CDR2 FQGNSA. The CDR3 reads CASSSSQTGFSYEQYF. DNA for the CDR3: TGTGCCAGCAGCTCATCGCAGACAGGCTTCTCCTACGAGCAGTACTTC.

There are a few counts of this clone. This chain joins TRBV25-1 and TRBJ2-4; 8 nucleotides align to TRBD1. Per germline, CDR1 MGHDK and CDR2 SYGVNS. The V gene end was trimmed by 3 bases and the J gene end by 6 bases; junction bases not matched to a gene: 4. The CDR3 is 14 amino acids. DNA for the CDR3: TGTGCCAGCAGTGACCCGACAGGGGTAAACATTCAGTACTTC. It translates to CASSDPTGVNIQYF.

This rearrangement joins TRBV19 to TRBJ1-2, with a tentative D call TRBD1 (5 bases). This CDR3 has 14 amino acids. V was trimmed by 0 bases and J by 4 bases, leaving 9 bases between them. Germline values: CDR1 LNHDA, CDR2 SQIVND (reference sequence). Here the CDR3 DNA reads TGTGCCAGTAGTATAGAGGGACTCGGCTATGGCTACACCTTC. Its translation is CASSIEGLGYGYTF.

This clone ranks as large. This chain joins TRBV11-3 and TRBJ2-1; D unclear. The CDR3 is 14 residues long. The germline gives CDR1 SGHNT, CDR2 YENEEA. Trimming took off 5 bases at V and 9 bases at J, with 17 bases between the two ends. The CDR3 here is CASSVSSVLGEQFF. The CDR3 nucleotides are TGTGCCAGCAGCGTTAGTTCGGTATTGGGTGAGCAGTTCTTC.

This clone was detected only a few times. The CDR3 loop reads CASSEAVGTSGRYEQFF. Partial CDR3 DNA: TGTGCCAGCAGTGAAGCTGTTGGGACTAGCGGGAGATATGAGCAGTTC. The rearrangement links TRBV6-1 to TRBJ2-1; TRBD2 aligns across 14 bases. With the read ending 1 residue before the CDR3 end, the germline J gene is used to fill in that end. The V gene's germline CDR1 is MNHNS and CDR2 SASEGT. CDR3 length equals 17 residues. With 0 bases clipped from V and 8 bases from J, the junction kept 6 bases outside the gene matches.

By sample share, this clone is medium-sized (0.01 to 0.1%). This rearrangement joins TRBV11-3 to TRBJ1-2; no reliable D call. The CDR3 runs to 16 residues. The germline V gene has CDR1 SGHNT and CDR2 YENEEA. V was cut by 0 bases and J by 2 bases, with 13 bases left in between. CDR3 DNA: TGTGCCAGCAGCTTAGAAATTTCCGACCGCAACTATGGCTACACCTTC. It is translated as CASSLEISDRNYGYTF.